Below are 19 T cell receptor beta chains sequenced from a single sample in a study of response to subunit inactivated influenza vaccine. A single record per CDR3 protein comes from TCRdb applying MiXCR to the RT-PCR reads. The data contain approximately 500,000 distinct CDR3 sequences, 10% to 15% of them singletons. The source was PBMCs from blood, collected 35 to 45 days after vaccination. Receptors originate from a man in his forties or fifties who received an inactivated influenza vaccine.

The rearrangement joins TRBV29-1 to TRBJ2-7, with 7 bases that match TRBD1. Germline V gene sequence: CDR1 SQVTM, CDR2 ANQGSEA. The CDR3 runs to 12 residues. V shed 7 bases and J 5 bases; nucleotides not matched to a gene: 8. CDR3 bases: TGCAGCGCAAGACAGGGCCCCCACGAGCAGTACTTC. Amino acid sequence: CSARQGPHEQYF.

The gene calls are TRBV20-1 and TRBJ2-5, with D uncertain. V was shortened by 2 bases and J by 3 bases, with 13 bases between the two germline ends. In germline, CDR1 is DFQATT, CDR2 SNEGSKA (reference sequence). The CDR3 runs 14 residues. CDR3 bases: TGCAGTGCTAGACCGGGTGTATCAAAAGAGACCCAGTACTTC. Its translation: CSARPGVSKETQYF.

This clonotype was recorded many times. This rearrangement joins TRBV7-2 to TRBJ2-5, with TRBD2 matching 9 bases. Trimming cost V 1 base and J 2 bases; bases outside gene matches: 5. The germline gives CDR1 SGHTA, CDR2 FQGNSA. This CDR3 comprises 16 residues. CDR3 amino acids: CASSLVGGGAQETQYF. In nucleotides, the CDR3 is TGTGCCAGCAGCTTAGTCGGCGGGGGGGCTCAAGAGACCCAGTACTTC.

This clonotype was seen just once. V and J are TRBV20-1 and TRBJ2-1; the D gene is possibly TRBD2 (7 bases). With the DNA end fitting TRBJ2-7 better, the J assignment may be wrong. This CDR3 is 13 amino acids long. CDR1 is DFQATT, CDR2 SNEGSKA, per germline (reference sequence). CDR3 DNA sequence: TGCACACCCTGGGGGGGGGGCTACAATGAGCAGTACTTC. Encoded protein: CTPWGGGYNEQYF.

V gene TRBV28 combines with J gene TRBJ1-2; 8 positions agree with TRBD1. J gave up 1 base and V 6 bases, and 4 bases lay outside the gene matches. Per the germline V gene, CDR1 is MDHEN and CDR2 is SYDVKM. The CDR3 is 14 amino acids. The CDR3 DNA reads TGTGCCAGCAGCCCGGACAGGGTTAACTATGGCTACACCTTC. It translates to CASSPDRVNYGYTF.

The chain carries TRBV5-4 and TRBJ2-3; 9 nucleotides match TRBD1. Germline CDR1 is SGHNT and CDR2 is YYREEE (reference sequence). The CDR3 runs to 14 residues. The ends lost 3 bases at V and 5 bases at J; junction bases unmatched: 4. The CDR3, as DNA: TGTGCCAGCAGCTGGGGACAGGGTGTAGATACGCAGTATTTT. Amino acid sequence: CASSWGQGVDTQYF.

This clonotype was seen a handful of times. The chain links TRBV4-1 to TRBJ1-6; unclear D gene. The CDR3 has 17 residues. The V end lost 4 bases, the J end lost 0 bases, and 13 bases lay between the germline ends. Germline V gene data show CDR1 as MGHRA and CDR2 as YSYEKL. Written as DNA, the CDR3 is TGCGCCAGCAGCCCAAGACCGGCGAGCTCCTATAATTCACCCCTCCACTTT. This gives the protein CASSPRPASSYNSPLHF.

This clonotype was counted at least ten times. The J gene is TRBJ1-5, the V gene TRBV10-3, with a weak D call TRBD1 (5 bases). V was cut by 0 bases and J by 6 bases, with 9 bases left in between. Germline-derived CDR1 and CDR2 are ENHRY and SYGVKD. This CDR3 spans 14 amino acids. Here the CDR3 reads CAISESGQAQPQHF. CDR3 sequence (DNA): TGTGCCATCAGTGAGTCGGGGCAGGCTCAGCCCCAGCATTTT.

This clonotype was seen ten or more times. The chain recombines TRBV4-2 with TRBJ2-2, with TRBD2 as a possible D gene (5 bases). This CDR3 spans 16 amino acids. V shed 0 bases and J shed 3 bases, with 11 bases lying between them. CDR1 is LGHNA, CDR2 YNFKEQ, per germline. The CDR3 nucleotides read TGTGCCAGCAGCCAAGAGCTGGGAGAATACACCGGGGAGCTGTTTTTT. It specifies CASSQELGEYTGELFF.

This clonotype has only a few counts. The V gene is TRBV20-1, the J gene TRBJ2-7, with a possible D match to TRBD1 (6 bases). The length of the CDR3 is 11 residues. V lost 6 bases and J 3 bases, leaving 9 bases between the germline ends. The germline V gene has CDR1 DFQATT and CDR2 SNEGSKA (reference sequence). The CDR3 DNA sequence: TGCAGTGCCCAACAGGGCTACGAGCAGTACTTC. Translating it yields CSAQQGYEQYF.

The gene calls are TRBV6-2 or TRBV6-3 and TRBJ2-7; D gene unclear. Between the trimmed V and J ends, which lost 6 bases and 2 bases, there was a span of 14 bases. Germline V CDR1 and CDR2: MNHEY, SVGEGT. CDR3 length: 14 residues. The CDR3: CASRTAGSTYEQYF. In nucleotides, the CDR3 is TGTGCCAGCAGGACCGCAGGTTCCACCTACGAGCAGTACTTC.

About this clonotype: The junction differs from germline at one of its ends, possibly a read error. The chain joins TRBV12-3 or TRBV12-4 to TRBJ1-4, with D uncertain. The CDR3 totals 13 residues. CDR3 nucleotides: TGTGCCAGCGGTTTAATTTCCGGTGAAAAACTGTTTTTT. Translation: CASGLISGEKLFF.

On this clonotype: Its ends do not fully match the called genes, so a read error is possible. This chain joins TRBV11-2 and TRBJ1-4; 7 bases are shared with TRBD1. The CDR3 sequence is 14 residues long. Germline V gene sequence: CDR1 SGHAT, CDR2 FQNNGV. CDR3 loop: CASSLETGKEKLFF. The CDR3 nucleotides are TGTGCCAGCAGCCTAGAGACAGGGAAGGAAAAACTGTTTTTT.

This clonotype has only a few counts. This chain links TRBV5-1 with TRBJ1-3; the D gene is possibly TRBD1 (5 bases). Trimming took 0 bases from V and 0 from J, leaving 16 bases between them. The CDR3 loop spans 18 amino acids. Germline lookup yields CDR1 SGHRS and CDR2 YFSETQ. DNA for the CDR3: TGCGCCAGCAGCTTGGCCGTGGCAGGGATTATCTCTGGAAACACCATATATTTT. Translated: CASSLAVAGIISGNTIYF.

There are many counts of this clonotype. The rearrangement joins TRBV4-2 to TRBJ1-2, with 11 bases that match TRBD1. CDR1 is LGHNA, CDR2 YNFKEQ, per germline. CDR3 size: 15 residues. V was clipped by 4 bases and J by 2 bases; unmatched bases: 3. DNA of the CDR3: TGTGCCAGCAGCCGGACAGGGGGCTCCAACTATGGCTACACCTTC. Protein product: CASSRTGGSNYGYTF.

This clonotype has just a few counts. The chain uses TRBV7-2 and TRBJ2-3; TRBD1 aligns across 7 bases. After removal of 1 base from V and 5 bases from J, the junction contained 6 bases not matched to a gene. Germline loops: CDR1 SGHTA, CDR2 FQGNSA. The length of the CDR3 is 15 residues. The CDR3 loop is CASSLGFRGRDTQYF. The DNA for the CDR3 is TGTGCCAGCAGCTTAGGATTCAGGGGGAGAGATACGCAGTATTTT.

This rearrangement joins TRBV7-9 to TRBJ2-3; TRBD2 is a possible D gene (7 bases). CDR3 size: 15 residues. Germline V lookup: CDR1 SEHNR, CDR2 FQNEAQ (reference sequence). V lost 5 bases and J lost 9, with 21 bases in between. This chain's CDR3 is CASSPSRIGRGTQYF. Written as DNA, the CDR3 is TGTGCCAGCAGCCCCTCGCGGATTGGGAGGGGGACGCAGTATTTT.

The chain employs TRBV5-1 and TRBJ2-1; TRBD2 matches at 11 bases. The CDR3 spans 17 residues. After removal of 5 bases from V and 0 bases from J, the junction contained 7 bases not matched to a gene. Germline V gene sequence: CDR1 SGHRS, CDR2 YFSETQ. CDR3 protein: CASRPSGGKSSYNEQFF. Here the CDR3 DNA reads TGCGCCAGCAGACCTAGCGGGGGGAAAAGCTCCTACAATGAGCAGTTCTTC. The whole variable domain, filled in from reference TRBV5-1 and TRBJ2-1, reads KAGVTQTPRYLIKTRGQQVTLSCSPISGHRSVSWYQQTPGQGLQFLFEYFSETQRNKGNFPGRFSGRQFSNSRSEMNVSTLELGDSALYLCASRPSGGKSSYNEQFFGPGTRLTVL.

This clonotype was recorded a few times. V is TRBV30 and J is TRBJ1-2; D remains ambiguous. The germline V gene has CDR1 GTSNPN and CDR2 SVGIG (reference sequence). This CDR3 has 10 amino acids. Trimming shortened V by 2 bases and J by 6 bases, and 4 bases separated the two germline ends. Here the CDR3 DNA reads TGTGCCTGGAGTCTTAATGGCTACACCTTC. It codes for CAWSLNGYTF.